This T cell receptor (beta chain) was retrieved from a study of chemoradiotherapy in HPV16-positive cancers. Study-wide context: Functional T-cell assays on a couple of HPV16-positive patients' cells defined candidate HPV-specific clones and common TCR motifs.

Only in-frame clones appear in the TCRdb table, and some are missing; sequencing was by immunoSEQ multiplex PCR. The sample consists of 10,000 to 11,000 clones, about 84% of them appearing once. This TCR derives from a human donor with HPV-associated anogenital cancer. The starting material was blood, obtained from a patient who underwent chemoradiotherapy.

The CDR3 nucleotides read TGCAGCGTGCGGCAGCCTGGGGAGACCCAGTACTTC. Its protein is CSVRQPGETQYF. The chain joins TRBV29-1 to TRBJ2-5, with unresolved D. This CDR3 region has 12 residues. V was shortened by 6 bases and J by 5 bases, with 13 bases between the two germline ends. Germline V gene lookup returns CDR1 SQVTM and CDR2 ANQGSEA.